The 9 T cell receptor beta chains reported below all come from one sample, sequenced in a study of CD4 T cells in relation to SARS-CoV-2 and coronaviruses. Unexposed donor CD4+ T cells date from about 2011-2018, before the COVID-19 pandemic. Isolation of CD4+ T cells took place after about 10 days in culture. Their target antigens are unknown. Generated by immunoSEQ multiplex PCR, the TCRdb table keeps only in-frame clones and is missing some. The table lists tens of thousands of clones, more than 60% of them singletons. The specimen was CD4+ T cells from PBMCs, cultured in vitro. The receptors were gathered from a human donor in good health.

This clone was found once. The chain's CDR3 is CATSTDYRGLYGYTF. As DNA, the CDR3 is TGTGCCACCAGCACAGACTACAGGGGGCTCTATGGCTACACCTTC. The chain recombines TRBV15 with TRBJ1-2, with 9 bases identical to TRBD1. Germline trimming cut 4 bases from V and 4 bases from J; bases unmatched to any gene: 7. The germline CDR1 and CDR2 sequences are LNHNV and YYDKDF (reference sequence). The length of the CDR3 is 15 residues.

The rearrangement uses TRBV18 and TRBJ2-1, with D possibly matching TRBD2 (5 bases). V was clipped by 1 base and J by 0 bases, with 10 bases between them. The length of the CDR3 is 16 residues. Germline CDR1 reads KGHSH; CDR2 reads LQKENI. This chain's CDR3 is CASSPQVGSSYNEQFF. The CDR3, as DNA: TGTGCCAGCTCACCACAGGTGGGGAGCTCCTACAATGAGCAGTTCTTC. The entire variable domain, with the rest obtained from reference TRBV18 and TRBJ2-1, is as follows: NAGVMQNPRHLVRRRGQEARLRCSPMKGHSHVYWYRQLPEEGLKFMVYLQKENIIDESGMPKERFSAEFPKEGPSILRIQQVVRGDSAAYFCASSPQVGSSYNEQFFGPGTRLTVL.

This clone was recorded a few times. The CDR3 sequence is CASRQANTEAFF. CDR3 bases: TGTGCCAGCCGACAGGCGAACACTGAAGCTTTCTTT. V usage is TRBV3-1 (or the pseudogene TRBV3-2) and J usage is TRBJ1-1; the D gene is possibly TRBD1 (6 bases). Germline V gene lookup returns CDR1 LGHDT and CDR2 YNNKEL (reference sequence). Deletions cut 8 bases from V and 1 base from J, with 8 bases between. The CDR3 is 12 residues long.

The chain employs TRBV3-1 (or the pseudogene TRBV3-2) and TRBJ1-1; tentative D call: TRBD1 (5 bases). The CDR3 contains 13 residues. Per germline, CDR1 LGHDT and CDR2 YNNKEL (reference sequence). The V end was cut by 1 base, the J end by 7 bases, with 10 bases between. Here the CDR3 reads CASSQVPGVEAFF. For the CDR3, the DNA is TGTGCCAGCAGCCAAGTGCCGGGGGTTGAAGCTTTCTTT.

The V and J genes are TRBV27 and TRBJ2-7, with 9 bases matching TRBD2. The germline V gene has CDR1 MNHEY and CDR2 SMNVEV (reference sequence). The CDR3 totals 15 residues. V trimming: 2 bases; J trimming: 5 bases; junction bases outside the gene matches: 7. CDR3 bases: TGTGCCAGCAGTTTAAGTCGCGGGAGGGGCCACGAGCAGTACTTC. Protein product: CASSLSRGRGHEQYF.

This CDR3 is CASSESGTGQGNTIYF. CDR3 DNA sequence: TGCGCCAGCAGCGAATCGGGGACAGGGCAAGGAAACACCATATATTTT. The rearrangement uses TRBV5-1 and TRBJ1-3, with TRBD1 identical over 9 bases. V shed 4 bases and J 4 bases; nucleotides not matched to a gene: 9. Germline CDR1 SGHRS, CDR2 YFSETQ. The CDR3 is made up of 16 amino acids.

The CDR3 is CASSQDQGAGGNTIYF. CDR3 DNA sequence: TGTGCCAGCAGCCAAGATCAAGGGGCCGGTGGAAACACCATATATTTT. V is TRBV3-1 (or the pseudogene TRBV3-2) and J is TRBJ1-3; D might be TRBD1 (5 bases). CDR3 length: 16 amino acids. The V and J ends lost 0 bases and 3 bases respectively, with 12 bases between them. Germline CDR1 is LGHDT and CDR2 is YNNKEL (reference sequence).

The chain recombines TRBV27 with TRBJ2-4; D is tentatively TRBD1 or TRBD2 (5 bases each). V lost 3 bases to trimming and J lost 12 bases, with 18 bases between them. In germline, CDR1 is MNHEY, CDR2 SMNVEV (reference sequence). The CDR3 consists of 14 residues. In nucleotides, the CDR3 is TGTGCCAGCAGTTTCCAGGGACGGAAAGACCGTCAGTACTTC. Translated, it gives CASSFQGRKDRQYF.

This clone appeared a few times. The chain couples TRBV3-1 (or the pseudogene TRBV3-2) to TRBJ2-2, with 7 bases fitting TRBD1. Germline V gene sequence: CDR1 LGHDT, CDR2 YNNKEL (reference sequence). Losses at the gene ends were 3 bases for V and 5 bases for J; bases not matched to a gene: 9. The CDR3 is 16 residues long. CDR3 sequence: CASSHRQGRGTGELFF. CDR3 nucleotides: TGTGCCAGCAGCCACCGACAGGGTAGGGGAACCGGGGAGCTGTTTTTT.